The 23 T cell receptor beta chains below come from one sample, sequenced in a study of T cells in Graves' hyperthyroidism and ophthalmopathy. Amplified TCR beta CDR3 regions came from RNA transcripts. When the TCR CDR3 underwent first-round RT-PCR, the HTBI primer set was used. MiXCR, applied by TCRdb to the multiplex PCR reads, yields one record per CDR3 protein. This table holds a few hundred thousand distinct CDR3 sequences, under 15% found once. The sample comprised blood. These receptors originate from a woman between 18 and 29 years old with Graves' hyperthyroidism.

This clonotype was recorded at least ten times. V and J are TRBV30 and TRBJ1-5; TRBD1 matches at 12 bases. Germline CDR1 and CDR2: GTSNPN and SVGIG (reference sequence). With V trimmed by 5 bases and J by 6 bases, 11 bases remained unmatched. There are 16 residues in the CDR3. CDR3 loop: CAWAITGTGGRQPQHF. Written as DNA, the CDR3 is TGTGCCTGGGCCATTACCGGGACAGGGGGCCGTCAGCCCCAGCATTTT.

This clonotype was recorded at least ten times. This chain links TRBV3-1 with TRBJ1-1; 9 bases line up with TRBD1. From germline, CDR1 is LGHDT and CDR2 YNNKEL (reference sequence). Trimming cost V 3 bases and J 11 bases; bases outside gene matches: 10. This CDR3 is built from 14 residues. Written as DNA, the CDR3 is TGTGCCAGCAGCCAGCAAGGGACAGGGAAGGTTGCTTTCTTT. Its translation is CASSQQGTGKVAFF.

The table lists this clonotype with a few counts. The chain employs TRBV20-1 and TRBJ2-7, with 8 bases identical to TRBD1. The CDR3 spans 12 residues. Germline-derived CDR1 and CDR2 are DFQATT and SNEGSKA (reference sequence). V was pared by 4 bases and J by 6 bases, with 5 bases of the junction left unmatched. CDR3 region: CSANDRGREQYF. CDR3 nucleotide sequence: TGCAGTGCTAACGACAGGGGCCGCGAGCAGTACTTC.

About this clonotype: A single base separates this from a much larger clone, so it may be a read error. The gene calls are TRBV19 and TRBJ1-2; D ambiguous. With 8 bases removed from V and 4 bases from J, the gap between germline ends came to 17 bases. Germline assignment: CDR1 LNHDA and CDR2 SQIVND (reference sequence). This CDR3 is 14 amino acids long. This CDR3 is CASRLETPIYGYTF. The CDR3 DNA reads TGTGCCAGTCGCCTCGAGACACCGATCTATGGCTACACCTTC.

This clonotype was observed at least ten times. Here the CDR3 DNA reads TGTGCCAGCACCCCTCTAGCGGGGACTCAAGAGACCCAGTACTTC. Protein sequence: CASTPLAGTQETQYF. This sequence joins TRBV12-3 or TRBV12-4 and TRBJ2-5, with 9 positions matching TRBD2. CDR3 length: 15 amino acids. J lost 2 bases, V lost 7 bases, and 8 bases had no gene match.

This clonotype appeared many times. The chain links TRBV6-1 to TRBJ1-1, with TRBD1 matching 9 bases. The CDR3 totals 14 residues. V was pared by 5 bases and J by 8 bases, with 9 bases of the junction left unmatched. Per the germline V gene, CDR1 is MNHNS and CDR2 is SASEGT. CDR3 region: CASSPRGTGTEAFF. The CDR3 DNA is TGTGCCAGCAGTCCTAGGGGGACAGGGACCGAAGCTTTCTTT.

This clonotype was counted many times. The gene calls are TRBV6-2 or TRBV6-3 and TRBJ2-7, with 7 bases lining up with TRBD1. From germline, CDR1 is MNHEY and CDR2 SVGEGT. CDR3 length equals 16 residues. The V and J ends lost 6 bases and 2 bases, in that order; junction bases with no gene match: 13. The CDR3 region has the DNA TGTGCCAGCAGAACTAGGGGGCCCGGACAGGCCTACGAGCAGTACTTC. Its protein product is CASRTRGPGQAYEQYF.

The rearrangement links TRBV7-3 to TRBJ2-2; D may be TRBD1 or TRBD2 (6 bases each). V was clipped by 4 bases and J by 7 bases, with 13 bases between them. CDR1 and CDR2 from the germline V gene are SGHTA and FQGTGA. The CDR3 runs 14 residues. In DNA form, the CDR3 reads TGTGCCAGCAGCTCGGAGGGGGTTGGCGGGGAGCTGTTTTTT. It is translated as CASSSEGVGGELFF.

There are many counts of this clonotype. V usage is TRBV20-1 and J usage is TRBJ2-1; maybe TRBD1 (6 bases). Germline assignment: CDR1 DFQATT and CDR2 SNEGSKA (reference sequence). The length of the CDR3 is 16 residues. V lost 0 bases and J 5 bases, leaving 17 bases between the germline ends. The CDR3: CSARDRWQGKHNEQFF. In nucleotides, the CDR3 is TGCAGTGCTAGAGATCGTTGGCAGGGGAAGCACAATGAGCAGTTCTTC.

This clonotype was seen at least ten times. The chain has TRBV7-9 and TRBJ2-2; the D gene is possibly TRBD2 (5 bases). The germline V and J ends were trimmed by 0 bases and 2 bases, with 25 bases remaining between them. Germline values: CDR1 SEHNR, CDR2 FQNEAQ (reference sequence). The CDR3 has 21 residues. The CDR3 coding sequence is TGTGCCAGCAGCTTAGCTTTCAGCGGTCCGGGTCCGAGAATAAACACCGGGGAGCTGTTTTTT. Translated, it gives CASSLAFSGPGPRINTGELFF. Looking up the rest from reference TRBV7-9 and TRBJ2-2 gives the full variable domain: DTGVSQNPRHKITKRGQNVTFRCDPISEHNRLYWYRQTLGQGPEFLTYFQNEAQLEKSRLLSDRFSAERPKGSFSTLEIQRTEQGDSAMYLCASSLAFSGPGPRINTGELFFGEGSRLTVL.

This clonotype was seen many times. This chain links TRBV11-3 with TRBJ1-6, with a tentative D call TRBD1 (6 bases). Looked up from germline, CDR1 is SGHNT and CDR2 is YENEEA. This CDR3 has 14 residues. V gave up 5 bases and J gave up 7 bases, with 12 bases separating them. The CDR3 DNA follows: TGTGCCAGCAGCGCAGGGGCTGGAAATTCACCCCTCCACTTT. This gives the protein CASSAGAGNSPLHF.

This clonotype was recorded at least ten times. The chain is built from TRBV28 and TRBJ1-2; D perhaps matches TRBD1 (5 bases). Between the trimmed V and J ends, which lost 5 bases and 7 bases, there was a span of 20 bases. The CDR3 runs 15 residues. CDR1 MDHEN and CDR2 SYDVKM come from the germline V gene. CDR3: CASSLIAGEPSGYTF. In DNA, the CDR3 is TGTGCCAGCAGTCTCATTGCGGGGGAGCCAAGTGGCTACACCTTC.

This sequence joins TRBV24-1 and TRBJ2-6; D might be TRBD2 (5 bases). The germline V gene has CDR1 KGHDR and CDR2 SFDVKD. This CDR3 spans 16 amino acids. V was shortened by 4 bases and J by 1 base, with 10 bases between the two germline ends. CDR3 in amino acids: CATSEGERSGANVLTF. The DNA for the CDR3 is TGTGCCACCAGTGAGGGAGAAAGGTCTGGGGCCAACGTCCTGACTTTC.

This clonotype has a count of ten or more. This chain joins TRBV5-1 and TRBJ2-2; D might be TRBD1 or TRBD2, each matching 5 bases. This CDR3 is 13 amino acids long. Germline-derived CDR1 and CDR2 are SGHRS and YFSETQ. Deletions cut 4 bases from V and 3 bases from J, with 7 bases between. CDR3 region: CASSRGDTGELFF. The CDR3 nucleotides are TGCGCCAGCAGCCGGGGCGACACCGGGGAGCTGTTTTTT.

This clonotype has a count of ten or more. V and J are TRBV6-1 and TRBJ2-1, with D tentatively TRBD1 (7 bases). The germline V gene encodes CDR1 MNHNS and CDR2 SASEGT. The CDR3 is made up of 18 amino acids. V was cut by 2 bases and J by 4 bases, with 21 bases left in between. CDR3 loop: CASSESARGVLWYNEQFF. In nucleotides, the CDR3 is TGTGCCAGCAGTGAATCTGCCAGGGGGGTCCTTTGGTACAATGAGCAGTTCTTC.

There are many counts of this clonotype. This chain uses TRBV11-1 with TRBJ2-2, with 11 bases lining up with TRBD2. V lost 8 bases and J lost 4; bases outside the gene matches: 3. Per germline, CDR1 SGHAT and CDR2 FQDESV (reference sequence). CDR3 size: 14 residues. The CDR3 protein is CASGTSGTTGELFF. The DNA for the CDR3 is TGTGCCAGCGGGACTAGCGGAACCACCGGGGAGCTGTTTTTT.

The CDR3 nucleotides read TGTGCCAGCAGCGCAAATCAGCGGGGACGGACCAGGAATGAGCAGTTCTTC. As protein: CASSANQRGRTRNEQFF. The V and J genes are TRBV9 and TRBJ2-1; 7 nucleotides line up with TRBD2. The J segment lost 7 bases and the V segment lost 3 bases, leaving 16 bases of the junction unmatched. The CDR3 loop spans 17 amino acids. Per the germline V gene, CDR1 is SGDLS and CDR2 is YYNGEE.

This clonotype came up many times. The CDR3 nucleotides read TGTGCCAGCAGGACTAGCGGGAGCCGGGAGACCCAGTACTTC. Protein: CASRTSGSRETQYF. The rearrangement uses TRBV27 and TRBJ2-5; TRBD2 agrees at 12 bases. V shed 6 bases and J 5 bases; nucleotides not matched to a gene: 4. The germline V gene encodes CDR1 MNHEY and CDR2 SMNVEV (reference sequence). This CDR3 contains 14 residues.

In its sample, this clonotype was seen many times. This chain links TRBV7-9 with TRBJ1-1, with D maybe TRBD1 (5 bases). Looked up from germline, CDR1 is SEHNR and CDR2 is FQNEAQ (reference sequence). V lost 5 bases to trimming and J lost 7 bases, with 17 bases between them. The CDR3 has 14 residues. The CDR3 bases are TGTGCCAGCAGCCATAACCAGGGAGGTGGTGAAGCTTTCTTT. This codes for CASSHNQGGGEAFF.

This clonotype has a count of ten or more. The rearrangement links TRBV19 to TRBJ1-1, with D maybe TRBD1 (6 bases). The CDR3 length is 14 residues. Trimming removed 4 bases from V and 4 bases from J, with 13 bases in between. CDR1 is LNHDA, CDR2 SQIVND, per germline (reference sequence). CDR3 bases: TGTGCCAGTAGTACCACAGGGATTGGCACTGAAGCTTTCTTT. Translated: CASSTTGIGTEAFF.

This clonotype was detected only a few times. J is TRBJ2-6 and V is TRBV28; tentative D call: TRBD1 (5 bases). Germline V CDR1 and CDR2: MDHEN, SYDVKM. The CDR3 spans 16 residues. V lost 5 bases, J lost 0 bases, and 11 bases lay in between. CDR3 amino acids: CASSGADYSGANVLTF. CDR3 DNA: TGTGCCAGCAGTGGGGCGGATTACTCTGGGGCCAACGTCCTGACTTTC.

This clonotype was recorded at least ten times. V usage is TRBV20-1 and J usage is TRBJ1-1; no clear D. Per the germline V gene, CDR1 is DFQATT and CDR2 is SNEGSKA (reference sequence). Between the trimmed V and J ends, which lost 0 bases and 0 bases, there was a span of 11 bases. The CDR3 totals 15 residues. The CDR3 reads CSARDRTGMNTEAFF. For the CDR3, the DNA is TGCAGTGCTAGAGATAGAACTGGCATGAACACTGAAGCTTTCTTT.

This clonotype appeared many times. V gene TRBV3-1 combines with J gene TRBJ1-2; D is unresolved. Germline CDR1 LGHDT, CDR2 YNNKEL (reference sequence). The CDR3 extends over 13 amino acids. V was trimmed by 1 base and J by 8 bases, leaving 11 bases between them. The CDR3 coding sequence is TGTGCCAGCAGCCAAGGTACCGGCCGGGGCTACACCTTC. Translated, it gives CASSQGTGRGYTF.